These T cell receptor beta chains were read from a single sample in a study of CD8 T cells in ankylosing spondylitis. Each CDR3 protein gets one entry after TCRdb re-called the 5' RACE reads with MiXCR. Of 350,000 to 400,000 distinct CDR3 sequences in the sample, 20% are singletons; the top ten hold under 15%. Material for sequencing was blood, either unsorted or a sorted T cell fraction (not recorded which). The receptors here all came from a male donor with ankylosing spondylitis or in good health (not recorded which). The CDR3 runs from the conserved cysteine through the conserved F or W. Fields, in order: J gene, clone size, D gene, CDR3 length, V gene, CDR3 DNA, CDR3 protein. D genes are given only for firm matches. Clone size, where shown, is once, few, many, or a class for clones that have expanded.

>TRBJ2-1|-|TRBD2|15|TRBV9
TGTGCCAGCAGCGTTAGCGGGGGGGACTACAATGAGCAGTTCTTC
CASSVSGGDYNEQFF
>TRBJ2-7|-|TRBD1|13|TRBV29-1
TGCAGCGTTGCTGGGGACAGGGGCAACGAGCAGTACTTC
CSVAGDRGNEQYF
>TRBJ2-7|-|-|16|TRBV12-3/TRBV12-4
TGTGCCAGCACCGGGGGCTCGGGAAAAAGCTCCTACGAGCAGTACTTC
CASTGGSGKSSYEQYF
>TRBJ2-1|few|-|16|TRBV2
TGTGCCAGCAGTGAATGGGAGGGGGGTCCATACAATGAGCAGTTCTTC
CASSEWEGGPYNEQFF
>TRBJ2-3|once|-|14|TRBV6-5
TGTGCCAGCAGTTGGGGGGAATGCACAGATACGCAGTATTTT
CASSWGECTDTQYF
>TRBJ2-3|-|-|15|TRBV4-1
TGCGCCAGCAGCCAAGGGTCGGGGTGGACAGATACGCAGTATTTT
CASSQGSGWTDTQYF
>TRBJ2-7|few|-|15|TRBV11-2
TGTGCCAGCAGCTTGACGGGTGGGTCCTCCTACGAGCAGTACTTC
CASSLTGGSSYEQYF
>TRBJ1-5|-|-|17|TRBV11-2
TGTGCCAGCAGCTTAGAGGAGGCCCTTTCTTGGCTTCAGCCCCAGCATTTT
CASSLEEALSWLQPQHF
>TRBJ2-1|-|TRBD2|17|TRBV27
TGTGCCAGCAAGGCCAGGGGAGCGGGGGGCTACTACAATGAGCAGTTCTTC
CASKARGAGGYYNEQFF
>TRBJ2-2|-|TRBD1|12|TRBV24-1
TGTGCCACCAGGACAGGGTACGGGGAGCTGTTTTTT
CATRTGYGELFF
>TRBJ2-5|few|TRBD2|14|TRBV11-2
TGTGCCAGTACAACGGCGGGGGAGCAAGAGACCCAGTACTTC
CASTTAGEQETQYF
>TRBJ2-5|-|-|16|TRBV12-3/TRBV12-4
TGTGCCAGCAGTCCACACCGAGGGGGGGGCCAAGAGACCCAGTACTTC
CASSPHRGGGQETQYF
>TRBJ2-7|few|-|12|TRBV25-1
TGTGCCAGCAGGGACACAGCCTACGAGCAGTACTTC
CASRDTAYEQYF
>TRBJ2-3|few|-|12|TRBV12-3/TRBV12-4
TGTGCCAGTACCGGGTGGCCTAATACGCAGTATTTT
CASTGWPNTQYF
>TRBJ2-5|-|-|14|TRBV12-3/TRBV12-4
TGTGCCAGCAGTTTCAGCCCCATACAAGAGACCCAGTACTTC
CASSFSPIQETQYF
>TRBJ2-1|few|TRBD1|13|TRBV29-1
TGCAGCGCCAGGGGACAGGGCTACAATGAGCAGTTCTTC
CSARGQGYNEQFF
>TRBJ1-1|-|-|12|TRBV11-2
TGTGCCAGCAGCTTTACGGACAGCGAAGCTTTCTTT
CASSFTDSEAFF
>TRBJ2-7|once|-|14|TRBV6-1
TGTGCCAGCAAGCCCGACAGGAACTCCTACGAGCAGTACTTC
CASKPDRNSYEQYF
>TRBJ2-7|-|-|13|TRBV27
TGTGCCAGCTCCGACACGATGAACTACGAGCAGTACTTC
CASSDTMNYEQYF
>TRBJ2-7|-|-|14|TRBV11-2
TGTGCCAGCAGCCCCCCGCCGGTTTCCTACGAGCAGTACTTC
CASSPPPVSYEQYF
>TRBJ2-7|many|TRBD1|13|TRBV10-3
TGTGCCATCATGACGGACAGGGGGCGAGAGCAGTACTTC
CAIMTDRGREQYF
>TRBJ2-2|-|TRBD2|15|TRBV13
TGTGCCAGCACCGAGCGGGGCGTGCGCACCGGGGAGCTGTTTTTT
CASTERGVRTGELFF
>TRBJ1-2|few|TRBD1|14|TRBV12-3/TRBV12-4
TGTGCCAGCAGCTTGGGACAGGAAAACTATGGCTACACCTTC
CASSLGQENYGYTF
>TRBJ2-2|-|-|12|TRBV15
TGTGCCACCAGCAGAGTTAGCGGGGAGCTGTTTTTT
CATSRVSGELFF